The 10 T cell receptor beta chains below come from one sample, sequenced in a study of blood T cell repertoires in COVID-19. Data came from immunoSEQ multiplex PCR; TCRdb stores just in-frame clones and leaves some out. Of around 290,000 clones in the sample, around 90% were seen once. What was sequenced was PBMCs or T cells enriched from blood (not recorded which). These receptors all come from a woman aged 30 to 39 who had recovered from COVID-19.

V and J are TRBV11-2 and TRBJ1-2, with 9 bases aligning to TRBD1. The germline V gene encodes CDR1 SGHAT and CDR2 FQNNGV. CDR3 size: 15 residues. J gave up 4 bases and V 5 bases, and 8 bases lay outside the gene matches. The CDR3, as DNA: TGTGCCAGCAGCCTCGGGACAGGGACTACCTATGGCTACACCTTC. Amino acids: CASSLGTGTTYGYTF.

This chain links TRBV7-9 with TRBJ2-1; unclear D gene. The V and J ends lost 5 bases and 13 bases respectively, with 3 bases between them. Germline CDR1 reads SEHNR; CDR2 reads FQNEAQ (reference sequence). The CDR3 has 8 residues. The CDR3 loop reads CASSTQFF. For the CDR3, the DNA is TGTGCCAGCAGCACTCAGTTCTTC. Using reference TRBV7-9 and TRBJ2-1 for the parts outside the CDR3, the full variable domain is DTGVSQNPRHKITKRGQNVTFRCDPISEHNRLYWYRQTLGQGPEFLTYFQNEAQLEKSRLLSDRFSAERPKGSFSTLEIQRTEQGDSAMYLCASSTQFFGPGTRLTVL.

The table lists this clone with a few counts. The V and J genes are TRBV28 and TRBJ1-5; possibly TRBD1 for D (5 bases). There are 15 residues in the CDR3. V dropped 5 bases and J dropped 4 bases, with 15 bases sitting between them. Germline V gene sequence: CDR1 MDHEN, CDR2 SYDVKM. CDR3 residues: CASSQPGLRNQPQHF. CDR3 bases: TGTGCCAGCAGTCAGCCAGGGTTGAGGAATCAGCCCCAGCATTTT.

The chain joins TRBV2 to TRBJ2-4; 7 nucleotides align to TRBD2. The CDR3 has 15 amino acids. From germline, CDR1 is SNHLY and CDR2 FYNNEI. Unmatched junction bases numbered 6, after V lost 7 bases and J lost 0 bases. CDR3 residues: CASMGGDLAKNIQYF. As DNA, the CDR3 is TGTGCCAGCATGGGGGGGGACCTAGCCAAAAACATTCAGTACTTC.

The chain carries TRBV28 and TRBJ1-6; 9 nucleotides agree with TRBD1. Germline loops: CDR1 MDHEN, CDR2 SYDVKM. The CDR3 runs to 13 residues. The ends lost 7 bases at V and 10 bases at J; junction bases unmatched: 5. CDR3 nucleotides: TGTGCCAGCACGACAGGGGGGCTCTCACCCCTCCACTTT. Amino acid sequence: CASTTGGLSPLHF.

This clone was detected only once. DNA of the CDR3: TGTGCCAGCAGCTTATTAGTTATAGGGGGTGGACATGAAAAACTGTTTTTT. This encodes CASSLLVIGGGHEKLFF. This chain links TRBV7-9 with TRBJ1-4; D possibly corresponds to TRBD1 (6 bases). Germline V lookup: CDR1 SEHNR, CDR2 FQNEAQ (reference sequence). The CDR3 extends over 17 amino acids. Trimming removed 2 bases at V and 6 bases at J, with 19 bases between.

The rearrangement links TRBV4-3 to TRBJ2-7, with D possibly being TRBD1 (5 bases). This CDR3 contains 15 residues. Germline V gene data show CDR1 as LGHNA and CDR2 as YSLEER. The V gene lost 0 bases and the J gene lost 3 bases, with 12 bases spanning the gap. The CDR3 bases are TGCGCCAGCAGCCAAGAGTGGGCAGGGCGCTACGAGCAGTACTTC. Protein: CASSQEWAGRYEQYF.

This clone has just a few counts. The genes are TRBV6-5 and TRBJ1-2; weak D call: TRBD1 (5 bases). Germline CDR1 is MNHEY and CDR2 is SVGAGI. The CDR3 is 15 residues long. The V end lost 4 bases, the J end lost 0 bases, and 12 bases lay between the germline ends. The CDR3 region is CASSSTGTSNYGYTF. The CDR3 bases are TGTGCCAGCAGTTCCACAGGAACTTCTAACTATGGCTACACCTTC.

J is TRBJ2-7 and V is TRBV10-3, with 8 bases aligning to TRBD1. V trimming: 3 bases; J trimming: 6 bases; junction bases outside the gene matches: 7. This CDR3 is built from 14 residues. The germline gives CDR1 ENHRY, CDR2 SYGVKD. CDR3 sequence reads: CAISDLKDRVEQYF. The CDR3 nucleotides are TGTGCCATCAGTGATTTGAAGGACAGGGTCGAGCAGTACTTC.

V gene TRBV18 combines with J gene TRBJ1-1, with TRBD1 identical over 7 bases. The CDR3 is 14 residues long. Germline CDR1 KGHSH, CDR2 LQKENI. After removal of 4 bases from V and 1 base from J, the junction contained 3 bases not matched to a gene. The CDR3 is CASSQDRENTEAFF. CDR3 nucleotides: TGTGCCAGCTCACAAGACAGGGAGAACACTGAAGCTTTCTTT.